This TCR beta chain was documented in a study of cytomegalovirus exposure and HLA in healthy donors. A remark on this clone: The antigen is unknown. This sample includes further DNA sequences coding for the same CDR3.

Findings of the study overall: Three chains linked to CMV were shown in vitro to be specific for CMV antigens. Later on, a genetic analysis was performed. It linked a missense variant in DCLRE1C with V- and J-gene trimming of TCR beta. A later analysis found most CMV-associated TCR beta chains apparently HLA-restricted. Among the sequence variants, a highly shared cluster was likely an artifact of sequencing.

It was with 60 Vbeta and 13 Jbeta primers that the PCR ran. The method was immunoSEQ multiplex PCR; TCRdb's version includes in-frame clones alone and lacks a portion of them. The data contain under 200,000 clones, 80% to 85% of them seen just once; the ten biggest clones take up 2% to 2.5%. With V trimmed by 0 bases and J by 9 bases, 13 bases remained unmatched. This CDR3 spans 17 amino acids. Germline values: CDR1 MGHRA, CDR2 YSYEKL. The chain employs TRBV4-1 and TRBJ2-2, with 7 bases lining up with TRBD1. Sequenced material: PBMCs. The sequence was obtained from a male donor in good health and CMV-seronegative. The CDR3 spells CASSQDLGQAFYRELFF. Here the CDR3 DNA reads TGCGCCAGCAGCCAAGACCTCGGACAGGCCTTCTACCGGGAGCTGTTTTTT.